This TCR beta chain was sequenced during a study of blood T cells in healthy people across ages. A second about 6 to 12 cycle PCR used barcoded and J-beta primers. In TCRdb, the 5' RACE reads were re-called with MiXCR into one record per CDR3 protein. In the table there are 980,000 or so distinct CDR3 sequences, under 50% of which are singletons. The CDR3 is 14 residues long. The germline V gene has CDR1 SGDLS and CDR2 YYNGEE. Input material: blood. The clonotype was recovered from a man aged 25 to 45 in good health. This chain joins TRBV9 and TRBJ2-7, with 12 bases aligning to TRBD1. The J call may be incorrect, as the DNA end agrees better with TRBJ2-5. The CDR3 nucleotides read TGTGCCAGCGGCGGGACAGGGGGCTTACAGACCCAGTACTTC. Residues: CASGGTGGLQTQYF.